This T cell receptor beta chain was profiled in a study of blood T cell repertoires in COVID-19 (dated by TCRdb to the early 2020s). At the level of the whole study: Samples from collaborators originated in the United States, Italy and Spain and spanned both the acute and convalescent phases of COVID-19. The sample metadata nearly always contained a de-identified subject ID, COVID-19 status, age in years and sex. Where available, HLA class I and class II types were taken from metadata supplied by the sample provider and were not determined by assay-based typing. Samples were obtained from the ongoing ImmuneRACE study (first 160 participants) and from over 1,000 subjects provided by 6 global collaborators. The repertoires were released in a freely available public database meant as a resource for research on the immune response to SARS-CoV-2. Deeply sampled blood TCRbeta repertoires from subjects exposed to, actively infected with, or recovered from COVID-19 were included in the dataset. The material from the prospective study consisted of cDNA or gDNA derived from T cells, B-cell-depleted T cells, or PBMCs. General findings and caveats noted by the study authors: The quantity of clinical and demographic metadata differed by source and by participant and was supplied without curation.

In Seattle, one collaborating source enrolled patients while the infection was active and tracked those patients longitudinally over the course of disease. Whole blood was collected in K2EDTA tubes by collaborating institutions according to the institutions' own protocols. For TCRbeta analysis, collaborator samples were shipped as frozen whole blood, as isolated PBMCs, or as DNA extracted from either sample type. From V the trimming removes 6 bases and from J it removes 5 bases, while the gene matches leave 9 bases of the junction unaccounted for. Its CDR3 holds 15 amino acids, cysteine through phenylalanine. Only CDR3 DNA remains: 45 bases, in frame from the first base. Per the germline V gene, SGHTA is the CDR1 and FQGNSA is the CDR2. As for this clone: Its recognized antigen is unknown. No clone much larger than this one lies a single base away; base qualities are absent.

TCRbeta CDR3 regions were amplified from genomic DNA by means of the immunoSEQ Assay, a bias-controlled multiplex PCR. In the original analysis: The number of nucleated cells in each sample was estimated by amplification of reference gene primers within the assay. Sequence reads were collapsed and filtered to measure the absolute abundance of every unique TCRbeta CDR3 rearrangement. Productive Simpson clonality was computed per sample as the square root of Simpson's diversity index over productive rearrangements. TCRdb obtained this table from immuneACCESS and retained in-frame rearrangements with V and J assigned. These tables miss some clones; where compared with another copy, unresolved V genes account for less than half of the shortfall, and the remainder is unexplained. Clone size and V and J calls were adopted from that table, with D and trimming inferred from the DNA. The sample yields under 95,000 clones; roughly 88% were counted once. The top ten constitute roughly 3.2% of the sample.

The sequence joins TRBV7-2 to TRBJ2-3, and TRBD2 aligns with 9 junction nucleotides. This receptor was taken from a woman over 75 with COVID-19, enrolled during active disease. Sequenced input: peripheral blood. In nucleotide form, the sequence is TGTGCCAGCAGTCTCGGAGCGGGGGGTGGAGATACGCAGTATTTT. Its protein product is CASSLGAGGGDTQYF.